Listed below are T cell receptor beta chains from one sample, sequenced in a study of control samples from healthy donors and cancer patients. The repertoire was sequenced with immunoSEQ multiplex PCR; TCRdb's copy has only in-frame clones and lacks some. This sample yields about 130,000 clones, of which more than 80% are seen a single time; around 2.5% belongs to the top ten. Sequenced input: blood. The receptors derive from a man aged 18-30 years in good health. CDR3s include the opening cysteine and the closing phenylalanine or tryptophan. A D gene is named only where the DNA matches it firmly. Not all rows give a size; the values are once, few, many and, for expanded clones, a class.

j_gene | abundance | d_gene | v_gene | CDR3aa | CDR3nt
TRBJ1-3 | . | TRBD1 | TRBV29-1 | CSVEPDTGEPGNTIYF | TGCAGCGTTGAGCCAGACACAGGGGAACCTGGAAACACCATATATTTT
TRBJ2-3 | . | . | TRBV7-9 | CASSLDRDRDTQYF | TGTGCCAGCAGCTTAGACAGAGACAGAGATACGCAGTATTTT
TRBJ1-4 | . | . | TRBV7-2 | CASSLALDEKLFF | TGTGCCAGCAGCTTAGCGCTGGATGAAAAACTGTTTTTT
TRBJ2-1 | . | TRBD1 | TRBV2 | CASSGAGGWNEQFF | TGTGCCAGCAGTGGGGCAGGGGGCTGGAATGAGCAGTTCTTC
TRBJ1-5 | . | . | TRBV19 | CASSRGNSNQPQHF | TGTGCCAGTAGTAGAGGGAATAGCAATCAGCCCCAGCATTTT
TRBJ1-2 | . | . | TRBV2 | CASSLGGRAEGYTF | TGTGCCAGCAGTCTGGGGGGCAGGGCTGAGGGCTACACCTTC
TRBJ1-4 | . | TRBD1 | TRBV5-1 | CASRSTGEKLFF | TGCGCCAGCAGGTCGACAGGGGAGAAACTGTTTTTT
TRBJ2-3 | . | . | TRBV7-3 | CASSLEGGSTDTQYF | TGTGCCAGCAGCTTAGAGGGGGGGAGCACAGATACGCAGTATTTT
TRBJ1-6 | . | . | TRBV7-9 | CASSLSSYNSPLHF | TGTGCCAGCAGCTTAAGCTCCTATAATTCACCCCTCCACTTT
TRBJ1-1 | few | TRBD1 | TRBV19 | CASSIWTGDVAFF | TGTGCCAGTAGTATTTGGACAGGCGATGTAGCTTTCTTT
TRBJ1-5 | . | TRBD1 | TRBV2 | CASSAQGRDQPQHF | TGTGCCAGCAGTGCACAGGGGAGGGATCAGCCCCAGCATTTT
TRBJ2-6 | . | TRBD2 | TRBV29-1 | CSVAQGGSGANVLTF | TGCAGCGTTGCCCAGGGAGGGTCTGGGGCCAACGTCCTGACTTTC
TRBJ1-2 | . | . | TRBV24-1 | CASFKCNYGYTF | TGTGCCAGCTTTAAGTGTAACTATGGCTACACCTTC
TRBJ2-5 | . | . | TRBV19 | CASTVTVGRETQYF | TGTGCCAGTACCGTGACAGTGGGACGTGAGACCCAGTACTTC
TRBJ2-3 | . | . | TRBV18 | CASSPYRTSTDTQYF | TGTGCCAGCTCACCATACAGGACTAGCACAGATACGCAGTATTTT
TRBJ2-2 | . | TRBD1 | TRBV7-6 | CASSSGTGATGELFF | TGTGCCAGCAGCTCCGGGACAGGGGCCACCGGGGAGCTGTTTTTT
TRBJ2-1 | . | . | TRBV6-5 | CASSGNPGNEQFF | TGTGCCAGCAGCGGGAACCCCGGCAATGAGCAGTTCTTC
TRBJ1-1 | . | . | TRBV5-1 | CASREGSGTEAFF | TGCGCCAGCAGAGAGGGAAGTGGGACTGAAGCTTTCTTT
TRBJ1-2 | . | . | TRBV30 | CAWSADYGYTF | TGTGCCTGGAGTGCGGACTATGGCTACACCTTC
TRBJ1-1 | . | . | TRBV2 | CASILNTEAFF | TGTGCCAGCATCCTTAACACTGAAGCTTTCTTT
TRBJ1-3 | once | . | TRBV28 | CASSEVGMSGNTIYF | TGTGCCAGCAGTGAAGTGGGGATGTCTGGAAACACCATATATTTT
TRBJ2-3 | . | TRBD1 | TRBV30 | CARGTGQGADTQYF | TGTGCCCGGGGGACAGGGCAGGGGGCAGATACGCAGTATTTT
TRBJ1-5 | . | . | TRBV5-8 | CASSSTGPQHF | TGTGCCAGCAGTTCCACGGGCCCCCAGCATTTT
TRBJ1-2 | . | . | TRBV12-3/TRBV12-4 | CASSPEPGDGYTF | TGTGCCAGCAGTCCGGAACCCGGTGATGGCTACACCTTC
TRBJ2-1 | . | TRBD1 | TRBV24-1 | CATGGQGHNEQFF | TGTGCCACCGGGGGACAGGGGCACAATGAGCAGTTCTTC
TRBJ1-4 | . | . | TRBV4-1 | CASSQDPNEKLFF | TGCGCCAGCAGCCAAGATCCTAATGAAAAACTGTTTTTT
TRBJ1-1 | . | . | TRBV2 | CASSIEQDTEAFF | TGTGCCAGCAGTATCGAACAGGACACTGAAGCTTTCTTT
TRBJ1-2 | . | . | TRBV6-5 | CASSYSPGDYGYTF | TGTGCCAGCAGTTACTCGCCAGGGGACTATGGCTACACCTTC
TRBJ1-3 | . | . | TRBV27 | CASSPLPITRNTIYF | TGTGCCAGCAGTCCCCTTCCGATTACGAGAAACACCATATATTTT
TRBJ1-2 | . | . | TRBV14 | CASSQTGVRHTF | TGTGCCAGCAGCCAGACGGGGGTCCGCCACACCTTC
TRBJ1-1 | . | TRBD1 | TRBV5-1 | CASSLGTGVFDTEAFF | TGCGCCAGCAGCTTGGGGACAGGTGTGTTCGACACTGAAGCTTTCTTT
TRBJ1-5 | . | . | TRBV27 | CASGLKGDSNQPQHF | TGTGCCAGCGGACTCAAGGGGGATAGCAATCAGCCCCAGCATTTT
TRBJ2-3 | . | . | TRBV7-3 | CASSLGGDGTQYF | TGTGCCAGCAGCTTAGGGGGCGATGGTACGCAGTATTTT